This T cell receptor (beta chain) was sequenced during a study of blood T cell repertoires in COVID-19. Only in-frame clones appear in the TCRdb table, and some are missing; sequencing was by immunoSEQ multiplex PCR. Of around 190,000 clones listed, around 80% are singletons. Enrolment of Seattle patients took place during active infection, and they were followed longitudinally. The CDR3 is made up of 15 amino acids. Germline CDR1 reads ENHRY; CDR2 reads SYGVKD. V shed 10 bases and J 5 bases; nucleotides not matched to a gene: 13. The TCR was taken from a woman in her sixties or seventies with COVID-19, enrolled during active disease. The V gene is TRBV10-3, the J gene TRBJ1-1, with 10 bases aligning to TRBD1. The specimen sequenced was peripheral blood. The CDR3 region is CATGPGTGDGTEAFF. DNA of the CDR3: TGTGCCACCGGTCCCGGGACAGGGGATGGGACTGAAGCTTTCTTT.